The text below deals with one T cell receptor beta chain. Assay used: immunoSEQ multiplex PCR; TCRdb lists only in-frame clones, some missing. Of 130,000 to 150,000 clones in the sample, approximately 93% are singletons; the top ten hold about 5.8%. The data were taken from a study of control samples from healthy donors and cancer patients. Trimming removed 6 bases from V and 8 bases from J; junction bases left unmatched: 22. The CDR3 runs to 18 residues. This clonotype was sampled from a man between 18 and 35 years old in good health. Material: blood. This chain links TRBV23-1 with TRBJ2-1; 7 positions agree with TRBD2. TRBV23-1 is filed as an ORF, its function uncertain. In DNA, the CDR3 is TGCGCCAGCAGCAACCGGACCCTCACTAGCGATTGGAGTGATGAGCAGTTCTTC. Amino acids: CASSNRTLTSDWSDEQFF.